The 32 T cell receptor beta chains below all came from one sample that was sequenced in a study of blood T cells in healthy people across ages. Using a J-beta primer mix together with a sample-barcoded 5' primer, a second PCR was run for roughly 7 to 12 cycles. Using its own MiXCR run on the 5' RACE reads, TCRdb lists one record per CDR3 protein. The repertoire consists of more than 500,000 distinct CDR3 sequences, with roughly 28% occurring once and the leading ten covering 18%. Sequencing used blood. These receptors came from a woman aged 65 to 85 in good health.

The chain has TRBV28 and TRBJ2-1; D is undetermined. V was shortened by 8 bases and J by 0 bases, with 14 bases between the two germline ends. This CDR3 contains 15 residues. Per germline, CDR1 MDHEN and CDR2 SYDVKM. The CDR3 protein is CASASGSLSYNEQFF. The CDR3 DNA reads TGTGCCAGCGCCTCGGGCAGCCTCTCCTACAATGAGCAGTTCTTC.

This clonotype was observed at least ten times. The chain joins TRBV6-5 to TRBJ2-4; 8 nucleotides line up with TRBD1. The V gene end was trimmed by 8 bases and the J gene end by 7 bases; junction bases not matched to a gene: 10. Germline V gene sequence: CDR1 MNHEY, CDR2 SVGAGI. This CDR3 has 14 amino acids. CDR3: CASRWDRSGNIQYF. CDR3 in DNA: TGTGCCAGCCGTTGGGACAGGTCTGGCAACATTCAGTACTTC.

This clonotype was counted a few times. CDR3 DNA sequence: TGCGCCAGCAGCCCAAAACCCCGAGAGACCCAGTACTTC. This gives the protein CASSPKPRETQYF. The chain couples TRBV5-1 to TRBJ2-5; no firm D call. Trimming left V 4 bases short and J 4 bases short, with 11 bases between. CDR3 size: 13 residues. Per germline, CDR1 SGHRS and CDR2 YFSETQ. The complete variable domain, with remaining parts taken from reference TRBV5-1 and TRBJ2-5, reads KAGVTQTPRYLIKTRGQQVTLSCSPISGHRSVSWYQQTPGQGLQFLFEYFSETQRNKGNFPGRFSGRQFSNSRSEMNVSTLELGDSALYLCASSPKPRETQYFGPGTRLLVL.

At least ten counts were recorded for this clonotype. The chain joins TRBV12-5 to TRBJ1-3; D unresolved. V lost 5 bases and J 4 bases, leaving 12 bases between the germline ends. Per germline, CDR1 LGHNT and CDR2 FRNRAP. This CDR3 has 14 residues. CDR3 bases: TGTGCTAGTGGTCTCGGCGTCTCCGGAAACACCATATATTTT. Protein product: CASGLGVSGNTIYF.

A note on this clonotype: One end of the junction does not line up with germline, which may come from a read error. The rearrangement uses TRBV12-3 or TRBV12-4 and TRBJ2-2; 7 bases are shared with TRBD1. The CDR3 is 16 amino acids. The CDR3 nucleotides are TGTGCCGGCAGCCTGACCAGGGGGATGAACACCGGGGAGCTGTTTTTT. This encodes CAGSLTRGMNTGELFF.

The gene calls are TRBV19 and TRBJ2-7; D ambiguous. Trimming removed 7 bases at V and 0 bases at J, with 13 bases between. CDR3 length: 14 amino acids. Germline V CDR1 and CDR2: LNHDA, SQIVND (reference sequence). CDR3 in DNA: TGTGCCAGTAAGGGTGAAAAGAGCTCCTACGAGCAGTACTTC. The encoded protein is CASKGEKSSYEQYF.

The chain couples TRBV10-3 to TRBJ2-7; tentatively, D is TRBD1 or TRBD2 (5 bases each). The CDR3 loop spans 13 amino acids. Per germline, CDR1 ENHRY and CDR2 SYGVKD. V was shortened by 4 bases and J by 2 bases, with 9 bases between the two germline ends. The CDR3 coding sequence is TGTGCCATCAGTGCTGGGACGACCTACGAGCAGTACTTC. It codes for CAISAGTTYEQYF.

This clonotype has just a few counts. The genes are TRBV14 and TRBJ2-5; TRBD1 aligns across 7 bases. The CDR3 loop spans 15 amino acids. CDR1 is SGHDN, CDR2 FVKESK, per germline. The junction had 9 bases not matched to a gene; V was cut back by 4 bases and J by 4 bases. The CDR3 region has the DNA TGTGCCAGCAGCCGAGTAAAAACAGGGGCAGAGACCCAGTACTTC. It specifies CASSRVKTGAETQYF.

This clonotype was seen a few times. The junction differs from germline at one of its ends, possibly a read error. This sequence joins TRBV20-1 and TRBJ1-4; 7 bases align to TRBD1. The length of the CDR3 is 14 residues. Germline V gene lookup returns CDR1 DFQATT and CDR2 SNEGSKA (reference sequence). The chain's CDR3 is CSARATGWYEKLFF. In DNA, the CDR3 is TGCAGTGCAAGAGCGACAGGGTGGTATGAAAAACTGTTTTTT.

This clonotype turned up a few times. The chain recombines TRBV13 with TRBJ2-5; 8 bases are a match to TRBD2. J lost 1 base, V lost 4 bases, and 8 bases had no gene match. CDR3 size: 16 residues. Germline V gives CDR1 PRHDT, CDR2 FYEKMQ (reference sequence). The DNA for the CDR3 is TGTGCCAGCAGCTATAGGACTAGCTGGAGCCAAGAGACCCAGTACTTC. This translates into CASSYRTSWSQETQYF.

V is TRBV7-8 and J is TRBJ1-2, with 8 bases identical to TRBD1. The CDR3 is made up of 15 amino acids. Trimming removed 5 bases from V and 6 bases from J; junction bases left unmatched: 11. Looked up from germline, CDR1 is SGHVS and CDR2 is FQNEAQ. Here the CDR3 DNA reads TGTGCCAGCAGCCCTCAATTAGTGGACAGGGATGGCTACACCTTC. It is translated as CASSPQLVDRDGYTF.

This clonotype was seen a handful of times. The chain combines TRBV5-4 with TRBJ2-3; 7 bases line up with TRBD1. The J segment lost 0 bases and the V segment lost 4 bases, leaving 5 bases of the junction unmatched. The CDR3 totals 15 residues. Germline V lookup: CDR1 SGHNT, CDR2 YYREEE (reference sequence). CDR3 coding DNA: TGTGCCAGCAGCCGTGGGACAGATAGCACAGATACGCAGTATTTT. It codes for CASSRGTDSTDTQYF. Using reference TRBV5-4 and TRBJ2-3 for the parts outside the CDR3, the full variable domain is ETGVTQSPTHLIKTRGQQVTLRCSSQSGHNTVSWYQQALGQGPQFIFQYYREEENGRGNFPPRFSGLQFPNYSSELNVNALELDDSALYLCASSRGTDSTDTQYFGPGTRLTVL.

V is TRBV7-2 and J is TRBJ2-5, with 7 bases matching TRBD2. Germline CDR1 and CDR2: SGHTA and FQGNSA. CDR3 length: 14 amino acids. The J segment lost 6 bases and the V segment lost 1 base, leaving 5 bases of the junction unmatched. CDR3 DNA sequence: TGTGCCAGCAGCTTAGGACTAGCACCCCAGACCCAGTACTTC. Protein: CASSLGLAPQTQYF. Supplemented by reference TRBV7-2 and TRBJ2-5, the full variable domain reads GAGVSQSPSNKVTEKGKDVELRCDPISGHTALYWYRQSLGQGLEFLIYFQGNSAPDKSGLPSDRFSAERTGGSVSTLTIQRTQQEDSAVYLCASSLGLAPQTQYFGPGTRLLVL.

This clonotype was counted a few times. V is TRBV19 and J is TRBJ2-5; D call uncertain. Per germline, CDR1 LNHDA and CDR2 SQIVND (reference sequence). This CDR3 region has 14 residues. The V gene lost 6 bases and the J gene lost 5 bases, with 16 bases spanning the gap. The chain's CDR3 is CASSPLVSRETQYF. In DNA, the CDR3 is TGTGCCAGTAGCCCCCTAGTCTCACGGGAGACCCAGTACTTC.

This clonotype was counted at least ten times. The CDR3 bases are TGCAGTGCTAGTACTAGACAGGGGAGTTGGGAGACCCAGTACTTC. This gives the protein CSASTRQGSWETQYF. This rearrangement joins TRBV20-1 to TRBJ2-5; 8 bases are a match to TRBD1. The junction had 11 bases not matched to a gene; V was cut back by 3 bases and J by 5 bases. The CDR3 spans 15 residues. Germline CDR1 reads DFQATT; CDR2 reads SNEGSKA (reference sequence).

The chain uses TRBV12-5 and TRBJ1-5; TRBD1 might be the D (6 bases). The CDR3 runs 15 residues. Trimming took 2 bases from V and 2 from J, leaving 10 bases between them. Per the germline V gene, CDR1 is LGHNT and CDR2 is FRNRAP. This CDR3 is CASGLTGYGNQPQHF. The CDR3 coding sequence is TGTGCTAGTGGTTTGACAGGGTACGGCAATCAGCCCCAGCATTTT.

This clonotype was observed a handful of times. As DNA, the CDR3 is TGTGCCAGCTCACCCCCCGGGACAGGGCCCTACAATGAGCAGTTCTTC. It specifies CASSPPGTGPYNEQFF. The rearrangement uses TRBV18 and TRBJ2-1, with 9 positions matching TRBD1. The CDR3 has 16 amino acids. The V gene's germline CDR1 is KGHSH and CDR2 LQKENI. V lost 3 bases, J lost 2 bases, and 5 bases stayed unmatched.

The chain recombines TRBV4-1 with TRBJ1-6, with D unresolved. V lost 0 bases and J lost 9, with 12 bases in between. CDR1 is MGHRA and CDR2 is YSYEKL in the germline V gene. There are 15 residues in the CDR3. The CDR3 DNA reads TGCGCCAGCAGCCAAGAGATACGGGTCGCTTCACCCCTCCACTTT. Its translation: CASSQEIRVASPLHF.

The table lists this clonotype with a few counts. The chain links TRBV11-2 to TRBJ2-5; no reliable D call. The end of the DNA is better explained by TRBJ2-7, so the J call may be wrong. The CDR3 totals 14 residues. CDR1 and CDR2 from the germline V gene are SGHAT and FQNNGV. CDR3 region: CASSFGLNPYEQYF. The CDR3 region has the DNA TGTGCCAGCAGCTTTGGGCTGAATCCCTACGAGCAGTACTTC.

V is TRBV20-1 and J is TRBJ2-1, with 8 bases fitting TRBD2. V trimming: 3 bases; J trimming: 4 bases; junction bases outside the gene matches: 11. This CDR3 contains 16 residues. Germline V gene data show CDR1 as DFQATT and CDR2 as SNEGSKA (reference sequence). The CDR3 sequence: CSARKPGSGAYNEQFF. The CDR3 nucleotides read TGCAGTGCTAGGAAACCCGGTAGCGGGGCGTACAATGAGCAGTTCTTC.

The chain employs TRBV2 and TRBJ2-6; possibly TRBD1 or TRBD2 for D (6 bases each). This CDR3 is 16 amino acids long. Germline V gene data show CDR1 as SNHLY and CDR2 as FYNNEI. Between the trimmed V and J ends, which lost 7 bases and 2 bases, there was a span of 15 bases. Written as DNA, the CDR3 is TGTGCCAGCACCCTCTACGGGGGCGCTGGGGCCAACGTCCTGACTTTC. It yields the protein CASTLYGGAGANVLTF.

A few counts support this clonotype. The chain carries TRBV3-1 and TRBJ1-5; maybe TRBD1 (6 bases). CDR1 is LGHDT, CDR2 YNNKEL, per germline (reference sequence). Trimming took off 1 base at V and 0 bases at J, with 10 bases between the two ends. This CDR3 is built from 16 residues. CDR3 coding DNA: TGTGCCAGCAGCCAAGGGACAGTGGATAGCAATCAGCCCCAGCATTTT. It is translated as CASSQGTVDSNQPQHF.

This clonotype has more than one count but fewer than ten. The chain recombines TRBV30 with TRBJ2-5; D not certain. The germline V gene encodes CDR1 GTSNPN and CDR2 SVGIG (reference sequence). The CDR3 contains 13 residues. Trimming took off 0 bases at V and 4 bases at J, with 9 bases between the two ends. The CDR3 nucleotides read TGTGCCTGGAGTGTAGCCTGGGGAGAGACCCAGTACTTC. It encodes CAWSVAWGETQYF.

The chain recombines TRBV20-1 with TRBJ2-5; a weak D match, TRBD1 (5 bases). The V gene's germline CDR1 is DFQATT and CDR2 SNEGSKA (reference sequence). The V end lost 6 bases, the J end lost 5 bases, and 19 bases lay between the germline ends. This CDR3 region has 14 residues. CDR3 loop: CSARGPSGYETQYF. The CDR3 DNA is TGCAGTGCAAGGGGCCCCTCGGGTTACGAGACCCAGTACTTC.

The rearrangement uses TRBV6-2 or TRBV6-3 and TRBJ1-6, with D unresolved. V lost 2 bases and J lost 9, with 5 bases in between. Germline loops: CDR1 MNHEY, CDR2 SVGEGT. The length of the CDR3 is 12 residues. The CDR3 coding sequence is TGTGCCAGCAGTTACGGCGTTTCACCCCTCCACTTT. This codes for CASSYGVSPLHF.

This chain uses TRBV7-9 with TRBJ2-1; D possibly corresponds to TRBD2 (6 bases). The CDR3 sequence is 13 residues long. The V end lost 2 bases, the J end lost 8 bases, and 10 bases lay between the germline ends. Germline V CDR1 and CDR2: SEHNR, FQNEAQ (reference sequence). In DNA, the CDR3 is TGTGCCAGCAGCTTACTAACGGGGGATGAGCAGTTCTTC. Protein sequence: CASSLLTGDEQFF.

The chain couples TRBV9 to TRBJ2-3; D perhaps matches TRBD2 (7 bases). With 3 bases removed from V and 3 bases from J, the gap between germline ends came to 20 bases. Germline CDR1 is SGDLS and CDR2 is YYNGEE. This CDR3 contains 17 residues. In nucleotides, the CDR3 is TGTGCCAGCAGCGCAGAACCCACAGGGAGGGGGACAGATACGCAGTATTTT. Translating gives CASSAEPTGRGTDTQYF.

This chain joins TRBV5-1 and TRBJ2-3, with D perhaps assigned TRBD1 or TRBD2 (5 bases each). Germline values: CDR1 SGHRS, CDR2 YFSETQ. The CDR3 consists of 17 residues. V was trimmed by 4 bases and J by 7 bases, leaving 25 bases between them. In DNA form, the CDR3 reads TGCGCCAGCAGCCGAGAGGCAACCGGGACCAGATTCCATACGCAGTATTTT. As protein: CASSREATGTRFHTQYF.

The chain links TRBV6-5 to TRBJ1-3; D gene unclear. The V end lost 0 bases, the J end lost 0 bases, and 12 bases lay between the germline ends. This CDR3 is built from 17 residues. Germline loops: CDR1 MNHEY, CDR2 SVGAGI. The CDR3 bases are TGTGCCAGCAGTTACTCGATGGCAGAGAGCTCTGGAAACACCATATATTTT. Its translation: CASSYSMAESSGNTIYF.

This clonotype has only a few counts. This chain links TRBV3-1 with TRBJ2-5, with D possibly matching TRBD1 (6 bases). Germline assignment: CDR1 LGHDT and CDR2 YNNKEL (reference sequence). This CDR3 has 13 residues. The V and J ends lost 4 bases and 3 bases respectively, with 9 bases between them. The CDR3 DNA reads TGTGCCAGCAGCCGCGCAGGGGAAGAGACCCAGTACTTC. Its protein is CASSRAGEETQYF.

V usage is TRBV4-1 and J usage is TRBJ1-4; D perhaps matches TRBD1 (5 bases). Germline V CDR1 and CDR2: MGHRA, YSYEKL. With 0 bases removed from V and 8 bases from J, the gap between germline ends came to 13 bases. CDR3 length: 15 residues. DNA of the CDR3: TGCGCCAGCAGCCAAGATCGGCAGGGTTGGGAAAAACTGTTTTTT. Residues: CASSQDRQGWEKLFF.

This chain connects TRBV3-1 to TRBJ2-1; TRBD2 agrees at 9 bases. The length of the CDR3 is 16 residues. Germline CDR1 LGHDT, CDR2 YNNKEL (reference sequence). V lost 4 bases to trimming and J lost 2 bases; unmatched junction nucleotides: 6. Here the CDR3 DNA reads TGTGCCAGCAGCCGACTCGGGACTAGCCCCTACAATGAGCAGTTCTTC. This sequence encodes CASSRLGTSPYNEQFF.